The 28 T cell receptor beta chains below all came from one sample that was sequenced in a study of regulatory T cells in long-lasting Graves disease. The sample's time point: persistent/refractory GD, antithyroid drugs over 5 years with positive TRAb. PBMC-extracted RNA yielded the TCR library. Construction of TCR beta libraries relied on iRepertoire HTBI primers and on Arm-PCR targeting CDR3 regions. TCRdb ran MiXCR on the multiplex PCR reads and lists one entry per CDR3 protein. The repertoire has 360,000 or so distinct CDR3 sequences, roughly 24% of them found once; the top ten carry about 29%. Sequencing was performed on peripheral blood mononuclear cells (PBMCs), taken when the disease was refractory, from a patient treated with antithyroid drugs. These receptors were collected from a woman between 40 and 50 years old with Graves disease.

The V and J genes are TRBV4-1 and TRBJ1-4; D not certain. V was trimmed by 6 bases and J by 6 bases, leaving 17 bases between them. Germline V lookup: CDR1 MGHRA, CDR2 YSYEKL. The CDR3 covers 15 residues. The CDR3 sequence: CASRTIGRADEKLFF. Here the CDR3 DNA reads TGCGCCAGCAGGACGATTGGGAGGGCGGATGAAAAACTGTTTTTT.

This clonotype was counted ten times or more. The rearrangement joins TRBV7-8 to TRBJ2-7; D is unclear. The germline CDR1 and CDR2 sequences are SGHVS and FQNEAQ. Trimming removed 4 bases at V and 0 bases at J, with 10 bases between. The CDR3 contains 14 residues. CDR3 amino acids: CASSSGGHSYEQYF. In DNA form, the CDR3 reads TGTGCCAGCAGCTCTGGTGGCCACTCCTACGAGCAGTACTTC.

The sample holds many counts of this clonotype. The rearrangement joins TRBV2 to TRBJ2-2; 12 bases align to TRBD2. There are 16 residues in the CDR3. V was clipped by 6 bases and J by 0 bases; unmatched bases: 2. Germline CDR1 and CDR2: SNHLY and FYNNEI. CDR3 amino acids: CASSRTSGANTGELFF. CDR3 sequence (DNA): TGTGCCAGCAGCAGGACTAGCGGGGCGAACACCGGGGAGCTGTTTTTT.

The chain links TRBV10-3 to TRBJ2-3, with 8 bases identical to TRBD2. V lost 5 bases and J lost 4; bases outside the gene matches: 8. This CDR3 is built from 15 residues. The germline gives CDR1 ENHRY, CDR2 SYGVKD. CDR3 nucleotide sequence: TGTGCCATCAGTCACGGGACTAGTCGGGCAGATACGCAGTATTTT. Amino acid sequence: CAISHGTSRADTQYF.

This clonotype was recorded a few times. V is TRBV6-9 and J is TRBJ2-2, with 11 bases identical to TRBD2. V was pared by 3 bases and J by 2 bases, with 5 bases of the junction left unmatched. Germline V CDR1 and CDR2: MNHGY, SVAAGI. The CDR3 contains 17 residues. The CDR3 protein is CASSYGGLADNTGELFF. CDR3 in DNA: TGTGCCAGCAGTTACGGGGGACTAGCGGATAACACCGGGGAGCTGTTTTTT.

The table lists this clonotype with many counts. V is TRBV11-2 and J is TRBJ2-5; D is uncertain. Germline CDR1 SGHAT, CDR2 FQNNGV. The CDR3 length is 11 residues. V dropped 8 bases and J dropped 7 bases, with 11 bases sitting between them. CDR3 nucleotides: TGTGCCAGCGGTCCGTGGGGGACCCAGTACTTC. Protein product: CASGPWGTQYF.

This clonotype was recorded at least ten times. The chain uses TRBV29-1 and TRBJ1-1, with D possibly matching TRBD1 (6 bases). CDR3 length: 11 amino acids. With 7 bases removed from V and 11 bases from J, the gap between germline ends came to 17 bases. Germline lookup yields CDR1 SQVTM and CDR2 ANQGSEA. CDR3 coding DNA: TGCAGCGCCGCAGACGAGAGGGGGGCTTTCTTT. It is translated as CSAADERGAFF.

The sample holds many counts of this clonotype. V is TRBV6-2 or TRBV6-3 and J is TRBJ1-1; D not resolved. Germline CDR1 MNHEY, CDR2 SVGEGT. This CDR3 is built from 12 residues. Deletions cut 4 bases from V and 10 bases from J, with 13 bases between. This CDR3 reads CASSWEGPPAFF. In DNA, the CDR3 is TGTGCCAGCAGTTGGGAGGGCCCTCCAGCTTTCTTT.

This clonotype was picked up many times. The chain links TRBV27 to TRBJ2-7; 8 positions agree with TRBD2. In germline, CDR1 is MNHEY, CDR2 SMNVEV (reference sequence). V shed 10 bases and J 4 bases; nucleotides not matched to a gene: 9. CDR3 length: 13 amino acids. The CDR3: CATAGGLRYEQYF. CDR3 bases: TGTGCCACCGCGGGGGGCCTACGGTACGAGCAGTACTTC.

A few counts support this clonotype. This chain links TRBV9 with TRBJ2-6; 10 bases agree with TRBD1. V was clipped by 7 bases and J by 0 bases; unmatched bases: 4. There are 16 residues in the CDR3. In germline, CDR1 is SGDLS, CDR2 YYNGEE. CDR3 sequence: CASGRDRGSGANVLTF. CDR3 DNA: TGTGCCAGCGGCCGGGACAGGGGCTCTGGGGCCAACGTCCTGACTTTC. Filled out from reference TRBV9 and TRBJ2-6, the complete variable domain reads DSGVTQTPKHLITATGQRVTLRCSPRSGDLSVYWYQQSLDQGLQFLIQYYNGEERAKGNILERFSAQQFPDLHSELNLSSLELGDSALYFCASGRDRGSGANVLTFGAGSRLTVL.

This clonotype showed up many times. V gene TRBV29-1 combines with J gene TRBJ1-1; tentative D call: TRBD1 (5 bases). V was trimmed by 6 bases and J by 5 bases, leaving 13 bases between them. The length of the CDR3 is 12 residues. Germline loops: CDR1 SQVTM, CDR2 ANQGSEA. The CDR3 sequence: CSVVDGGTEAFF. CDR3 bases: TGCAGCGTGGTTGACGGGGGTACTGAAGCTTTCTTT.

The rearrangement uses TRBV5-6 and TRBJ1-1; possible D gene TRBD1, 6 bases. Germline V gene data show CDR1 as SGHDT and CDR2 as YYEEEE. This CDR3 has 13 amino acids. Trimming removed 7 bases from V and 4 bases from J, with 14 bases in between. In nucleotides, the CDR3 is TGTGCCAGCCGACCAGGGGTAAGCACTGAAGCTTTCTTT. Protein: CASRPGVSTEAFF.

The CDR3 DNA sequence: TGCGCCAGCAGCTTGGTCGCGGGGACAGAAAGGAGCGGGGAGCTGTTTTTT. Translating it yields CASSLVAGTERSGELFF. The chain carries TRBV5-1 and TRBJ2-2, with D possibly matching TRBD1 (7 bases). The CDR3 consists of 17 residues. CDR1 and CDR2 (germline): SGHRS, YFSETQ. The V end lost 0 bases, the J end lost 7 bases, and 19 bases lay between the germline ends.

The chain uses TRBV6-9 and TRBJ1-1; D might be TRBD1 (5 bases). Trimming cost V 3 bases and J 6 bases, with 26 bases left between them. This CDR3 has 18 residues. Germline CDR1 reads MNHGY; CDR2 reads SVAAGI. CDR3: CASSYSYMPGLRQPEAFF. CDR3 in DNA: TGTGCCAGCAGTTACTCTTATATGCCGGGACTACGACAACCTGAAGCTTTCTTT.

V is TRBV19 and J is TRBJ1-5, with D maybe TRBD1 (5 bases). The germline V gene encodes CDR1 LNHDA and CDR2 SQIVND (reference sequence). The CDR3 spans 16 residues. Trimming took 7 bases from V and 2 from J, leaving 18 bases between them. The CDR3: CASTPRGAVGNQPQHF. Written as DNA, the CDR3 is TGTGCCAGTACCCCCCGAGGGGCGGTCGGCAATCAGCCCCAGCATTTT.

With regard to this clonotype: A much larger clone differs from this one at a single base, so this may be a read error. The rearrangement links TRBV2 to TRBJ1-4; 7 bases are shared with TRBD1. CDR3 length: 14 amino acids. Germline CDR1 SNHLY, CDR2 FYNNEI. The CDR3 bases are TGTGTCAAGTCCACAGGGGCCTTCGATGAAAAACTGTTTTTT. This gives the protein CVKSTGAFDEKLFF.

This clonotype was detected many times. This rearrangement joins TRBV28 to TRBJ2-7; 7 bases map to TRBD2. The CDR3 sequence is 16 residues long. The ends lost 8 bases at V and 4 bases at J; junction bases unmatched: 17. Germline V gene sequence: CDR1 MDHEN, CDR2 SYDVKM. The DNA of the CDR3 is TGTGCCAGCGTCCCCGGAAGCGGGAAAGGCCCGTACGAGCAGTACTTC. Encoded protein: CASVPGSGKGPYEQYF.

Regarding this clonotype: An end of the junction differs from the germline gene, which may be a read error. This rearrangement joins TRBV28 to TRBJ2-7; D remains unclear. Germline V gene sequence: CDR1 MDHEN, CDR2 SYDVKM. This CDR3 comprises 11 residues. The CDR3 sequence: CAGSYAYEQYF. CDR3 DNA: TGTGCCGGCAGTTATGCCTACGAGCAGTACTTC. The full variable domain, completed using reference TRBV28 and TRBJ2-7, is DVKVTQSSRYLVKRTGEKVFLECVQDMDHENMFWYRQDPGLGLRLIYFSYDVKMKEKGDIPEGYSVSREKKERFSLILESASTNQTSMYLCAGSYAYEQYFGPGTRLTVT.

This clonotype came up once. The CDR3 nucleotides are TGCGCCAGCAGTGAGTACAGGTCGAGCACTGAAGCTTTCTTT. This gives the protein CASSEYRSSTEAFF. The chain recombines TRBV10-2 with TRBJ1-1; D is perhaps TRBD1 (5 bases). Germline values: CDR1 WSHSY, CDR2 SAAADI. Deletions cut 1 base from V and 4 bases from J, with 10 bases between. The length of the CDR3 is 14 residues.

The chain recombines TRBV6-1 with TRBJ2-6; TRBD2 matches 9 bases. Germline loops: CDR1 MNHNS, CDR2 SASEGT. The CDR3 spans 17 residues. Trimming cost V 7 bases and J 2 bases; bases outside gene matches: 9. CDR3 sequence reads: CASTIRAGGPGANVLTF. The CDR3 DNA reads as TGTGCCAGCACTATAAGGGCGGGAGGGCCTGGGGCCAACGTCCTGACTTTC.

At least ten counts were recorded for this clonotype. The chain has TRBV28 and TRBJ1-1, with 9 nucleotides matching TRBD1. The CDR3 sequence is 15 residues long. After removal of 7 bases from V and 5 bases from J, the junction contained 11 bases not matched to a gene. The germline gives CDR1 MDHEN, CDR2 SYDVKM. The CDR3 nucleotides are TGTGCCAGCAAGGTGTTGGGGACAGGGAGAACTGAAGCTTTCTTT. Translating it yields CASKVLGTGRTEAFF.

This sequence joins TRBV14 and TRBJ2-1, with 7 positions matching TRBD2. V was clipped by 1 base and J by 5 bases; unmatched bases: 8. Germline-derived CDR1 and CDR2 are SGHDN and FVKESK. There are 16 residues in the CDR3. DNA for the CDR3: TGTGCCAGCAGCCAAGTTGGCGGGAGCCACCACAATGAGCAGTTCTTC. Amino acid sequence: CASSQVGGSHHNEQFF.

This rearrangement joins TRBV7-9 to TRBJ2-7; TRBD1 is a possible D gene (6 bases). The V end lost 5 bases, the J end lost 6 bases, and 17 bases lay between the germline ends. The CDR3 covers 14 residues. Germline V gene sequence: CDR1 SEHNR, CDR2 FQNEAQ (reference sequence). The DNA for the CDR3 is TGTGCCAGCAGCCGAAATCCTACAGGGTCCGAGCAGTACTTC. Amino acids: CASSRNPTGSEQYF.

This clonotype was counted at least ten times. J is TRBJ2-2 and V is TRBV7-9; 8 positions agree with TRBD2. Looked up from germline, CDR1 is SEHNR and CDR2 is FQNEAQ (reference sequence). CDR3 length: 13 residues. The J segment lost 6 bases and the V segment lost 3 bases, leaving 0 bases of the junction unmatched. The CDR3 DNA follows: TGTGCCAGCAGCTTGACTAGCGCCGGGGAGCTGTTTTTT. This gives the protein CASSLTSAGELFF.

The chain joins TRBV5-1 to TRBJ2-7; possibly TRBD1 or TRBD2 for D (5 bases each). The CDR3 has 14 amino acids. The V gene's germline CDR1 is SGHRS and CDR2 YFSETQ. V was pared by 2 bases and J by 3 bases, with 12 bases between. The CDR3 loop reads CASSLWGSGYEQYF. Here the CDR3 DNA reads TGCGCCAGCAGCTTATGGGGGAGCGGCTACGAGCAGTACTTC.

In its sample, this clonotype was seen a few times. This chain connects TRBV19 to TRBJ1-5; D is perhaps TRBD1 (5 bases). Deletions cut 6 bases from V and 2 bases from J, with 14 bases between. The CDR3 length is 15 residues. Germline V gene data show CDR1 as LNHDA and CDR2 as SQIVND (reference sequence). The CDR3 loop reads CASSTARGGNQPQHF. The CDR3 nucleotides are TGTGCCAGTAGCACTGCACGGGGGGGCAATCAGCCCCAGCATTTT.

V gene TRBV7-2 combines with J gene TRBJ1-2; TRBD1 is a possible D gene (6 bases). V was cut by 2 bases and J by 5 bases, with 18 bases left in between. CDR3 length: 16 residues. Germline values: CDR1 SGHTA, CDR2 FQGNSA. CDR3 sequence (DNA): TGTGCCAGCAGCTTAATAGGGGGGCTCATACAATATGGCTACACCTTC. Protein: CASSLIGGLIQYGYTF.

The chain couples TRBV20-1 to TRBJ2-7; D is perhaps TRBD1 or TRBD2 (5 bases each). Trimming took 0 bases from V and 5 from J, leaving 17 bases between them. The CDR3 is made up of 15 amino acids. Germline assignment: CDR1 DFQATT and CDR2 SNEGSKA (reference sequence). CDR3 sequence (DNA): TGCAGTGCTAGAGACGCGACGGGACGTCCCCACGAGCAGTACTTC. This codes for CSARDATGRPHEQYF.